A selection of T cell receptor beta chains follows, all from one sample in a study of T cell repertoires in cytomegalovirus infection. These receptors' targets are unknown. MiXCR was run by TCRdb on the reads, yielding one entry per CDR3 protein. The sample includes 60,000 to 85,000 distinct CDR3 sequences, under 25% seen only once; the top ten take approximately 79%. Material: PBMCs, sequenced either directly or after in vitro stimulation (not recorded which). Source of these receptors: a human donor in good health (CMV status not recorded). Some clones in this sample may be carry-over from other donors' samples. Both conserved end residues are part of each CDR3. The order of the fields is V gene, J gene, clone size, CDR3 protein. Clone sizes are given selectively: once, few, many, or a class where the clone is expanded.

>TRBV2|TRBJ1-1|few
CASRGTENTEAFF
>TRBV2|TRBJ2-1|NA
CASRVFGTGLWGQFF
>TRBV10-3|TRBJ2-5|few
CAISDRGDWETQYF
>TRBV9|TRBJ2-3|once
CASSERGRTDTQYF
>TRBV28|TRBJ1-1|few
CASEGTTNTEAFF
>TRBV29-1|TRBJ2-5|few
CSVGAYRDYQETQYF
>TRBV24-1|TRBJ2-1|few
CATSDAFDEQFF
>TRBV6-1|TRBJ1-4|NA
CALREGGQGFEKLFF
>TRBV5-4|TRBJ2-1|NA
CASSVSGRSYNEQFF
>TRBV6-2/TRBV6-3|TRBJ1-5|few
CASSYSRGEQFGRPQHF
>TRBV11-2|TRBJ1-6|few
CASSKPGQNSPLHF